The present TCR beta chain was sequenced within a study of OX40 agonist ivuxolimab in advanced cancers. Turning to the study itself: Each dose-escalation patient presented with hepatocellular carcinoma, melanoma, renal cell or head and neck cancer. Study-wide points: On average, CD8+ T cells had more expanded clones than CD4+. It was also the case that some nonresponders had low normalized T-cell clonal expansion. Both blood CD4+ and CD8+ T cells showed clonal growth by week 6 at 0.1 to 3.0 mg/kg.

Germline V CDR1 and CDR2: SNHLY, FYNNEI. V shed 11 bases and J shed 5 bases, with 14 bases lying between them. The CDR3 is 12 residues long. The assay was immunoSEQ multiplex PCR, and TCRdb's table has in-frame clones only and misses some. The table lists over 25,000 clones, roughly 79% of them singletons. About this clone itself: Its antigen is currently unknown.

The TCR comes from an adult with an advanced solid tumor such as melanoma, head and neck, liver or kidney cancer. Material: CD4+ or CD8+ T cells sorted from blood, obtained in a trial of the OX40 agonist ivuxolimab. The chain has TRBV2 and TRBJ2-3; D call uncertain. Here the CDR3 reads CAGSVNLDTQYF. As DNA, the CDR3 is TGTGCCGGTTCAGTCAATCTAGATACGCAGTATTTT.